The rows below give T cell receptor beta chains drawn from one sample of a study of CD8 T cells in ankylosing spondylitis. A single record per CDR3 protein comes from TCRdb applying MiXCR to the 5' RACE reads. The sample includes about 220,000 distinct CDR3 sequences, 10% of them seen just once. The sequenced material came from blood, either unsorted or a sorted T cell fraction (not recorded which). The receptor source for this set is a male donor with ankylosing spondylitis or in good health (not recorded which). Each CDR3 is given with its conserved first and last residue. The order of the fields is D gene, V gene, J gene, clone size, CDR3 DNA, CDR3 protein. A D gene is named only where the DNA matches it firmly. Part of the rows lack a size; the others show once, few, many or a class for expanded clones.

-	TRBV12-3/TRBV12-4	TRBJ2-7	-	TGTGCCAGCAGAGTTGCAGCAAGAACGGGGGAGCAGTACTTC	CASRVAARTGEQYF
TRBD2	TRBV20-1	TRBJ2-1	few	TGCAGTGCTAGTTCCCCCTTGACTAGCGGGGGATACAATGAGCAGTTCTTC	CSASSPLTSGGYNEQFF
TRBD1	TRBV20-1	TRBJ1-1	many	TGCAGTGCTCGTCCCGGGACAGGGGCCCAGGGGAACACTGAAGCTTTCTTT	CSARPGTGAQGNTEAFF
TRBD1	TRBV7-3	TRBJ2-2	-	TGTGCCAGCAGCGAACGACAGGGGGCGGACACCGGGGAGCTGTTTTTT	CASSERQGADTGELFF
TRBD1	TRBV7-2	TRBJ1-4	few	TGTGCCAGCAACCCCCGGACAGGGGATAAACTGTTTTTT	CASNPRTGDKLFF
-	TRBV29-1	TRBJ1-1	few	TGCAGCGTTGTTAGGGACACTGAAGCTTTCTTT	CSVVRDTEAFF
-	TRBV6-1	TRBJ2-7	few	TGTGCCAGCAGTCCCCCGCCTGGTTACGAGCAGTACTTC	CASSPPPGYEQYF
-	TRBV9	TRBJ2-3	many	TGTGCCAGCAGCGCGCGACAGACAAACACAGATACGCAGTATTTT	CASSARQTNTDTQYF
-	TRBV12-3/TRBV12-4	TRBJ1-6	many	TGTGCCAGCAGCTCAGGGTTGGGGATTTCACCCCTCCACTTT	CASSSGLGISPLHF
-	TRBV5-1	TRBJ2-7	-	TGCGCCAGCAGGGACTATTACGAGCAGTACTTC	CASRDYYEQYF
-	TRBV5-1	TRBJ2-1	many	TGCGCCAGCCACCCCGGGGGACACTCCTACAATGAGCAGTTCTTC	CASHPGGHSYNEQFF
TRBD1	TRBV7-9	TRBJ2-7	many	TGTGCCAGCAGCACCGGACAGGGAGTTTTCTCCTACGAGCAGTACTTC	CASSTGQGVFSYEQYF
-	TRBV5-6	TRBJ1-6	many	TGTGCCAGCAGCCTGTGGGTTAATTCACCCCTCCACTTT	CASSLWVNSPLHF
-	TRBV5-6	TRBJ1-4	many	TGTGCCAGCAGCTTGGGACAGACTAATGAAAAACTGTTTTTT	CASSLGQTNEKLFF
TRBD1	TRBV20-1	TRBJ2-4	-	TGCAGTGCCAGTACCGGACAGGGCGCAAGAATTCAGTACTTC	CSASTGQGARIQYF
-	TRBV18	TRBJ1-2	few	TGTGCCAGCTCACCGGGGACGGACCCTAACTATGGCTACACCTTC	CASSPGTDPNYGYTF
TRBD1	TRBV5-1	TRBJ1-3	few	TGCGCCAGCAGCTTGAATCGGGACAGGGGACCTGGAAACACCATATATTTT	CASSLNRDRGPGNTIYF
-	TRBV5-1	TRBJ1-4	many	TGCGCCAGCAGCTTGGTTGGTTGGGAGCCATCAACTAATGAAAAACTGTTTTTT	CASSLVGWEPSTNEKLFF
-	TRBV7-6	TRBJ1-4	many	TGTGCCAGCAGCTTAGGGGTTGAAAAACTGTTTTTT	CASSLGVEKLFF
TRBD2	TRBV5-1	TRBJ2-1	many	TGCGCCAGCAGCTTGTTCCAGCGGGGGACCTACAATGAGCAGTTCTTC	CASSLFQRGTYNEQFF
-	TRBV29-1	TRBJ2-3	many	TGCAGCGTTGAATTTCAAAACACAGATACGCAGTATTTT	CSVEFQNTDTQYF
-	TRBV12-3/TRBV12-4	TRBJ1-6	many	TGTGCCAGCACCACCAACGGGGTTGGGTCACCCCTCCACTTT	CASTTNGVGSPLHF
TRBD1	TRBV7-9	TRBJ1-4	few	TGTGCCAGCAGCTTAGGGACAGGTCATAATGAAAAACTGTTTTTT	CASSLGTGHNEKLFF
-	TRBV6-1	TRBJ2-7	many	TGTGCCAACACCGGGGGCCAGGAGACCTACGAGCAGTACTTC	CANTGGQETYEQYF
TRBD1	TRBV7-2	TRBJ2-1	many	TGTGCCAGCAGCCCGCGGACAGGGTCTGAGGTGGAGCAGTTCTTC	CASSPRTGSEVEQFF
-	TRBV5-1	TRBJ2-5	few	TGCGCCAGCAGCTTGAACGGGCAGGGCGTGGAGACCCAGTACTTC	CASSLNGQGVETQYF
-	TRBV6-1	TRBJ1-1	many	TGTGCCAGCAGGCTGGTGGGACCCCTCGGCGGGGAAGCTTTCTTT	CASRLVGPLGGEAFF